A single sample is the source of the 28 T cell receptor beta chains below, sequenced in a study of CD8+ T cells in alopecia areata. RNA extraction and reverse transcription yielded cDNA as sequencing template. Generated by immunoSEQ multiplex PCR, the TCRdb table keeps only in-frame clones and is missing some. This repertoire shows 170,000 or so clones, around three fifths found once; its top ten account for roughly 12%. Indicated treatment: oral pan-JAK inhibitor, 5-10 mg twice daily. The source was CD8+ T cells sorted from blood, collected at week 24, from a patient treated with tofacitinib. The receptors were gathered from a human donor with alopecia areata.

This clone showed up just a few times. The sample carries other DNA sequences with the same CDR3. The chain is built from TRBV5-1 and TRBJ1-1; TRBD1 might be the D (5 bases). Germline V gene lookup returns CDR1 SGHRS and CDR2 YFSETQ. Trimming left V 5 bases short and J 5 bases short, with 10 bases between. CDR3 length equals 12 residues. The DNA for the CDR3 is TGCGCCAGCAGAACGGGGGGTACTGAAGCTTTCTTT. Its protein product is CASRTGGTEAFF.

The chain employs TRBV5-1 and TRBJ2-7; 9 bases match TRBD1. The CDR3 contains 14 residues. Trimming at V came to 4 bases and at J to 3 bases, leaving 5 bases not matched to a gene. CDR1 is SGHRS and CDR2 is YFSETQ in the germline V gene. CDR3 amino acids: CASSAGTGNYEQYF. In nucleotides, the CDR3 is TGCGCCAGCAGCGCGGGGACAGGGAACTACGAGCAGTACTTC.

The chain employs TRBV4-1 and TRBJ2-1, with D unresolved. V lost 0 bases to trimming and J lost 8 bases, with 8 bases between them. The germline CDR1 and CDR2 sequences are MGHRA and YSYEKL. The CDR3 runs 13 residues. CDR3 DNA: TGCGCCAGCAGCCAAGATCTTTACGATGAGCAGTTCTTC. Amino acids: CASSQDLYDEQFF.

The V and J genes are TRBV5-6 and TRBJ2-7; the match to TRBD1 covers 9 bases. V gave up 0 bases and J gave up 3 bases; unmatched junction bases: 7. Germline CDR1 and CDR2: SGHDT and YYEEEE. The CDR3 covers 16 residues. CDR3 nucleotide sequence: TGTGCCAGCAGCTTGGCAGGACAGGGGTCTTACTACGAGCAGTACTTC. This gives the protein CASSLAGQGSYYEQYF.

The chain carries TRBV27 and TRBJ2-2; either TRBD1 or TRBD2 may supply D (6 bases each). This CDR3 is built from 14 residues. Trimming removed 6 bases from V and 1 base from J, with 9 bases in between. Germline V gene lookup returns CDR1 MNHEY and CDR2 SMNVEV (reference sequence). The CDR3, as DNA: TGTGCCAGCAGCGCGGGACAGAACACCGGGGAGCTGTTTTTT. This codes for CASSAGQNTGELFF.

The chain carries TRBV9 and TRBJ1-2; D remains ambiguous. This CDR3 is 12 amino acids long. The V gene's germline CDR1 is SGDLS and CDR2 YYNGEE. V gave up 0 bases and J gave up 6 bases, with 6 bases separating them. The CDR3 loop is CASSVGPDGYTF. The CDR3, as DNA: TGTGCCAGCAGCGTAGGCCCGGATGGCTACACCTTC.

V gene TRBV29-1 combines with J gene TRBJ2-1; weak D call: TRBD1 (5 bases). Per the germline V gene, CDR1 is SQVTM and CDR2 is ANQGSEA. The CDR3 length is 12 residues. V lost 6 bases and J lost 4, with 10 bases in between. The CDR3 nucleotides read TGCAGCGTCGCAGGACAATACAATGAGCAGTTCTTC. Translated, it gives CSVAGQYNEQFF.

The DNA of the CDR3 is TGTGCCAGCAGTGAAGCGAGCGGGGGCGTCTACAATGAGCAGTTCTTC. Amino acids: CASSEASGGVYNEQFF. The V and J genes are TRBV2 and TRBJ2-1; 8 bases fit TRBD2. The CDR3 has 16 amino acids. In germline, CDR1 is SNHLY, CDR2 FYNNEI. The J segment lost 3 bases and the V segment lost 0 bases, leaving 4 bases of the junction unmatched.

This clone was seen once. This rearrangement joins TRBV6-1 to TRBJ1-2; 8 bases align to TRBD1. The V gene's germline CDR1 is MNHNS and CDR2 SASEGT. CDR3 length: 16 residues. With V trimmed by 4 bases and J by 2 bases, 9 bases remained unmatched. This CDR3 is CASSGGGQDTNYGYTF. DNA of the CDR3: TGTGCCAGCAGTGGGGGGGGACAGGACACAAACTATGGCTACACCTTC.

This clone was counted between two and nine times. V is TRBV5-6 and J is TRBJ2-7; 7 positions match TRBD2. The CDR3 is 13 residues long. V lost 0 bases, J lost 6 bases, and 3 bases stayed unmatched. Germline V gene sequence: CDR1 SGHDT, CDR2 YYEEEE. The CDR3 protein is CASSLGSGVEQYF. CDR3 in DNA: TGTGCCAGCAGCTTGGGGAGCGGGGTCGAGCAGTACTTC.

The chain recombines TRBV11-2 with TRBJ2-5, with D maybe TRBD2 (7 bases). The CDR3 totals 14 residues. Per the germline V gene, CDR1 is SGHAT and CDR2 is FQNNGV. The ends were cut back, 7 bases at V and 5 bases at J, with 17 bases in the middle. Here the CDR3 reads CASNGGGALETQYF. CDR3 coding DNA: TGTGCCAGCAACGGAGGGGGGGCCCTGGAGACCCAGTACTTC.

V gene TRBV7-6 combines with J gene TRBJ2-5; TRBD1 is a possible D gene (5 bases). This CDR3 comprises 15 residues. Germline-derived CDR1 and CDR2 are SGHVS and FNYEAQ. Trimming took off 5 bases at V and 3 bases at J, with 16 bases between the two ends. The CDR3 DNA follows: TGTGCCAGCAGCCTCCAGTTAGGGGATAAAGAGACCCAGTACTTC. Translation: CASSLQLGDKETQYF.

V and J are TRBV30 and TRBJ1-1, with D possibly matching TRBD1 (5 bases). Germline V gives CDR1 GTSNPN, CDR2 SVGIG (reference sequence). This CDR3 spans 12 amino acids. V lost 2 bases and J 7 bases, leaving 11 bases between the germline ends. The CDR3 reads CAWSLGGYEAFF. DNA for the CDR3: TGTGCCTGGAGTTTGGGGGGGTATGAAGCTTTCTTT. Looking up the rest from reference TRBV30 and TRBJ1-1 gives the full variable domain: SQTIHQWPATLVQPVGSPLSLECTVEGTSNPNLYWYRQAAGRGLQLLFYSVGIGQISSEVPQNLSASRPQDRQFILSSKKLLLSDSGFYLCAWSLGGYEAFFGQGTRLTVV.

The rearrangement joins TRBV5-6 to TRBJ2-3; D may be TRBD2 (5 bases). Germline lookup yields CDR1 SGHDT and CDR2 YYEEEE. Between the trimmed V and J ends, which lost 4 bases and 4 bases, there was a span of 10 bases. This CDR3 contains 13 residues. CDR3 protein: CASSRGGSDTQYF. The CDR3 DNA reads TGTGCCAGCAGCCGGGGTGGGTCAGATACGCAGTATTTT. Variable domain in full (rest from reference TRBV5-6 and TRBJ2-3): DAGVTQSPTHLIKTRGQQVTLRCSPKSGHDTVSWYQQALGQGPQFIFQYYEEEERQRGNFPDRFSGHQFPNYSSELNVNALLLGDSALYLCASSRGGSDTQYFGPGTRLTVL.

J is TRBJ2-3 and V is TRBV15; no reliable D call. Deletions cut 0 bases from V and 0 bases from J, with 4 bases between. The CDR3 totals 14 residues. Germline CDR1 is LNHNV and CDR2 is YYDKDF (reference sequence). In DNA form, the CDR3 reads TGTGCCACCAGCAGAGATATGAGCACAGATACGCAGTATTTT. Translating it yields CATSRDMSTDTQYF. Together with reference TRBV15 and TRBJ2-3, the CDR3 gives the full variable domain: DAMVIQNPRYQVTQFGKPVTLSCSQTLNHNVMYWYQQKSSQAPKLLFHYYDKDFNNEADTPDNFQSRRPNTSFCFLDIRSPGLGDTAMYLCATSRDMSTDTQYFGPGTRLTVL.

This clone was counted only a few times. The rearrangement uses TRBV2 and TRBJ2-1; the D gene is possibly TRBD2 (6 bases). CDR1 is SNHLY and CDR2 is FYNNEI in the germline V gene. This CDR3 contains 13 residues. V was shortened by 5 bases and J by 4 bases, with 9 bases between the two germline ends. The CDR3 sequence: CASSTSGYNEQFF. In nucleotides, the CDR3 is TGTGCCAGCAGTACGAGCGGGTACAATGAGCAGTTCTTC.

For this clone: The sample contains more than one DNA sequence encoding this CDR3. The CDR3 spells CASSLAYEQYF. CDR3 DNA sequence: TGTGCCAGCAGCTTAGCCTACGAGCAGTACTTC. The chain couples TRBV13 to TRBJ2-7; D is unclear. CDR3 length equals 11 residues. The germline V gene has CDR1 PRHDT and CDR2 FYEKMQ (reference sequence). V was pared by 1 base and J by 2 bases, with 0 bases between.

V and J are TRBV5-1 and TRBJ1-5; 8 bases match TRBD1. V lost 0 bases and J lost 6; bases outside the gene matches: 5. Germline CDR1 reads SGHRS; CDR2 reads YFSETQ. The CDR3 totals 15 residues. The CDR3 DNA sequence: TGCGCCAGCAGCTTGGATCAGGGGGCGGGTCAGCCCCAGCATTTT. Encoded protein: CASSLDQGAGQPQHF.

The genes are TRBV29-1 and TRBJ1-2; 7 bases map to TRBD1. Losses at the gene ends were 6 bases for V and 3 bases for J; bases not matched to a gene: 10. The CDR3 loop spans 14 amino acids. The V gene's germline CDR1 is SQVTM and CDR2 ANQGSEA. The CDR3 region is CSVDDRDHYYGYTF. The DNA of the CDR3 is TGCAGCGTAGATGACAGGGATCATTACTATGGCTACACCTTC. Drawing the rest from reference TRBV29-1 and TRBJ1-2, the complete variable domain is SAVISQKPSRDICQRGTSLTIQCQVDSQVTMMFWYRQQPGQSLTLIATANQGSEATYESGFVIDKFPISRPNLTFSTLTVSNMSPEDSSIYLCSVDDRDHYYGYTFGSGTRLTVV.

The chain combines TRBV7-3 with TRBJ2-7; the match to TRBD2 covers 8 bases. Germline V lookup: CDR1 SGHTA, CDR2 FQGTGA. This CDR3 has 14 residues. Trimming took 5 bases from V and 6 from J; bases not matched to a gene: 9. As DNA, the CDR3 is TGTGCCAGCAGCCCGGGTAGCGGGGAAGGCGAGCAGTACTTC. Protein: CASSPGSGEGEQYF.

The V gene is TRBV29-1, the J gene TRBJ1-4, with 7 bases that match TRBD1. Trimming took 7 bases from V and 11 from J; bases not matched to a gene: 7. This CDR3 has 11 amino acids. CDR1 and CDR2 (germline): SQVTM, ANQGSEA. This CDR3 reads CSAEETGKLFF. The CDR3 DNA reads as TGCAGCGCGGAAGAGACAGGGAAACTGTTTTTT.

The chain carries TRBV30 and TRBJ1-3, with a tentative D call TRBD1 (5 bases). Trimming took off 0 bases at V and 2 bases at J, with 11 bases between the two ends. This CDR3 has 15 residues. Germline values: CDR1 GTSNPN, CDR2 SVGIG (reference sequence). The DNA for the CDR3 is TGTGCCTGGAGTGTTGGTTGGGGCGCTGGAAACACCATATATTTT. It translates to CAWSVGWGAGNTIYF.

J is TRBJ1-4 and V is TRBV7-6; D perhaps matches TRBD1 (6 bases). The CDR3 consists of 16 residues. Trimming shortened V by 2 bases and J by 1 base, and 11 bases separated the two germline ends. CDR1 is SGHVS, CDR2 FNYEAQ, per germline. The CDR3, as DNA: TGTGCCAGCAGCTTACGCCCACAGGGAACTAATGAAAAACTGTTTTTT. Translation gives CASSLRPQGTNEKLFF.

This clone was seen a few times. The V and J genes are TRBV14 and TRBJ2-6; the D gene is possibly TRBD1 (5 bases). The CDR3 has 17 amino acids. In germline, CDR1 is SGHDN, CDR2 FVKESK. The V end lost 1 base, the J end lost 0 bases, and 10 bases lay between the germline ends. CDR3 sequence reads: CASSQVDTSSGANVLTF. For the CDR3, the DNA is TGTGCCAGCAGCCAAGTGGACACGAGCTCTGGGGCCAACGTCCTGACTTTC.

The CDR3 DNA follows: TGTGCCAGCAGTCGGTCCGGGCCGGATGAGCAGTTCTTC. It encodes CASSRSGPDEQFF. The chain joins TRBV6-5 to TRBJ2-1; D is undetermined. Germline V lookup: CDR1 MNHEY, CDR2 SVGAGI. V lost 5 bases to trimming and J lost 8 bases, with 13 bases between them. The CDR3 spans 13 residues.

The chain combines TRBV27 with TRBJ2-2, with 8 bases aligning to TRBD2. Germline-derived CDR1 and CDR2 are MNHEY and SMNVEV (reference sequence). There are 14 residues in the CDR3. Losses at the gene ends were 3 bases for V and 7 bases for J; bases not matched to a gene: 4. CDR3 nucleotide sequence: TGTGCCAGCAGTTTCCCCGGGGGGGGCGGGGAGCTGTTTTTT. Its protein product is CASSFPGGGGELFF.

The V gene is TRBV29-1, the J gene TRBJ2-1; possible D gene TRBD1, 5 bases. CDR3 size: 13 residues. The germline V gene has CDR1 SQVTM and CDR2 ANQGSEA. Trimming stripped 6 bases from V and 2 bases from J, with 11 bases between. The DNA of the CDR3 is TGCAGCGTGGCGAAGGGGACCTACAATGAGCAGTTCTTC. This codes for CSVAKGTYNEQFF.

The chain has TRBV27 and TRBJ1-5, with D tentatively TRBD1 (5 bases). V shed 5 bases and J shed 2 bases, with 13 bases lying between them. There are 15 residues in the CDR3. Germline CDR1 is MNHEY and CDR2 is SMNVEV (reference sequence). In DNA form, the CDR3 reads TGTGCCAGCAGTCTGGGACCGGCGGGCAATCAGCCCCAGCATTTT. Amino acids: CASSLGPAGNQPQHF.